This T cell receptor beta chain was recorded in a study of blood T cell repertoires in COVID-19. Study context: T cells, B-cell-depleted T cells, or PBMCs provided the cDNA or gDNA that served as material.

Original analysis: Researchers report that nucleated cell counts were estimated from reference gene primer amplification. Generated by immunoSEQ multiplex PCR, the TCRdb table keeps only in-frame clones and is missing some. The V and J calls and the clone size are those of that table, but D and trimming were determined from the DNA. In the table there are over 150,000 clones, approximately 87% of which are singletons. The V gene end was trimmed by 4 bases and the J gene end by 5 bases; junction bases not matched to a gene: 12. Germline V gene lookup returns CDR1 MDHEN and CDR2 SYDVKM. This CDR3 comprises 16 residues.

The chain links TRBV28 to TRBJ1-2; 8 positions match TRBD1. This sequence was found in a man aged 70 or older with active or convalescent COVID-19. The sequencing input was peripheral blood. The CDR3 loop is CASSSTGQGPLYGYTF. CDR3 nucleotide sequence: TGTGCCAGCAGTTCCACCGGACAGGGCCCACTGTATGGCTACACCTTC.